Listed below are T cell receptor beta chains from one sample, sequenced in a study of T cells in Graves' hyperthyroidism and ophthalmopathy. TCRdb re-derived calls from the multiplex PCR reads in MiXCR, one entry per CDR3 protein. This table has under 250,000 distinct CDR3 sequences, about 17% appearing once. The sequencing sample was made of blood. Receptor source: a woman aged 45-65 years with Graves' hyperthyroidism. CDR3s include the opening cysteine and the closing phenylalanine or tryptophan. D genes are given only for firm matches. Size is omitted from some rows. Given values are once, few, many or a class for expanded clones.

TRBV4-2,15,TRBJ1-1,-,-,TGTGCCAGCAGCACCGAGGGGCCGACGAACACTGAAGCTTTCTTT,CASSTEGPTNTEAFF
TRBV7-2,13,TRBJ2-7,many,TRBD1,TGTGCCAGCAGCAGGGACAGTACCTACGAGCAGTACTTC,CASSRDSTYEQYF
TRBV12-3/TRBV12-4,16,TRBJ2-7,-,TRBD1,TGTGCCAGCAGTTCCCACCGGGACAGGCTATCCTACGAGCAGTACTTC,CASSSHRDRLSYEQYF
TRBV7-8,17,TRBJ2-1,many,-,TGTGCCAGCACGCGTTTTCCGGGGGCCCCCTCCTACAATGAGCAGTTCTTC,CASTRFPGAPSYNEQFF
TRBV6-1,14,TRBJ1-1,many,-,TGTGCCAGCAGTGAGGTAGTGCTAACAGGTGAAGCTTTCTTT,CASSEVVLTGEAFF
TRBV10-3,13,TRBJ2-7,many,TRBD2,TGTGCCTCGATGCGGGAGAATTCTTACGAGCAGTACTTC,CASMRENSYEQYF
TRBV20-1,15,TRBJ2-1,-,-,TGCAGTGCTACCCCCCCCGCGGGGGCCGGGGATGAGCAGTTCTTC,CSATPPAGAGDEQFF
TRBV9,13,TRBJ2-1,-,-,TGTGCCAGCAGCCTCGAGATTTACAATGAGCAGTTCTTC,CASSLEIYNEQFF
TRBV7-9,16,TRBJ2-7,few,-,TGTGCCAGCAGCTCCTCCGCCAGGGGAGTTAATTACGAGCAGTACTTC,CASSSSARGVNYEQYF
TRBV11-2,16,TRBJ2-1,-,TRBD2,TGTGCCAGCAGCTTAGGGCTAGCGGGAACCTACAATGAGCAGTTCTTC,CASSLGLAGTYNEQFF
TRBV6-1,16,TRBJ2-3,many,-,TGTGCCAGCAGTCCCGGGACACTAACTAGCACAGATACGCAGTATTTT,CASSPGTLTSTDTQYF
TRBV27,14,TRBJ2-1,-,TRBD2,TGTGCCGGCAGTATAAGCGGGAATGTTGGTGAGCAGTTCTTC,CAGSISGNVGEQFF
TRBV20-1,13,TRBJ1-4,few,-,TGCAGTGCTAGCGGGCCAGGCGGCAAAAAACTGTTTTTT,CSASGPGGKKLFF
TRBV9,16,TRBJ2-5,many,TRBD1,TGTGCCAGCAGCGTAGGGGGGACAGGCCTAGGGGAGACCCAGTACTTC,CASSVGGTGLGETQYF
TRBV5-1,15,TRBJ2-7,many,-,TGCGCCAGCAGCGCTGTAGCACCCGGACCCTACGAGCAGTACTTC,CASSAVAPGPYEQYF
TRBV7-9,15,TRBJ1-6,few,TRBD1,TGTGCCAGCAGCCCCGGGACAGGGAATAATTCACCCCTCCACTTT,CASSPGTGNNSPLHF
TRBV19,12,TRBJ2-7,-,TRBD2,TGTGCCAGTAGGGCCGGGACTAGCGAGCAGTACTTC,CASRAGTSEQYF
TRBV4-2,15,TRBJ1-5,-,-,TGTGCCAGCAGCCCAGCCATACATAGCAATCAGCCCCAGCATTTT,CASSPAIHSNQPQHF
TRBV27,16,TRBJ2-4,-,TRBD1,TGTGCCAGCAGTAGGACAGGGAAGAGGGCCAAAAACATTCAGTACTTC,CASSRTGKRAKNIQYF